This entry is about one T cell receptor beta chain. This record comes from a study of T cell changes during pregnancy in multiple sclerosis. TCRdb keeps only in-frame clones here, not all; method: immunoSEQ multiplex PCR. Of around 35,000 clones listed, roughly 92% are singletons. The CDR3 runs to 19 residues. The clonotype originates from a female donor with multiple sclerosis, enrolled in a pregnancy study. Input material: PBMCs (not recorded whether the cells were cultured). V is TRBV21-1 and J is TRBJ2-6; the D call of TRBD1 is as the table states it, not checked on the DNA. TRBV21-1 represents a pseudogene. The CDR3 region has the DNA TGTGCCAGCAGCAAAGGCGCAGGGCCGATGTACTCTGGGGCCAACGTCCTGACTTTC. Translation: CASSKGAGPMYSGANVLTF.